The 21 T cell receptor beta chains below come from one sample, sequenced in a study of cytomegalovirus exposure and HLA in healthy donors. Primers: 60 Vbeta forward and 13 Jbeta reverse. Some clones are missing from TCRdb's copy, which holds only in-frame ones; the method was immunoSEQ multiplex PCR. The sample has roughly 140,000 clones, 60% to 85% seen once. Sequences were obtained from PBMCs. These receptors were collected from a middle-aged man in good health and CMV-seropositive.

This chain's CDR3 is CASSILGYEQYF. The DNA of the CDR3 is TGTGCCAGTAGTATTCTAGGCTACGAGCAGTACTTC. The chain is built from TRBV19 and TRBJ2-7, with no clear D. The CDR3 loop spans 12 amino acids. The germline gives CDR1 LNHDA, CDR2 SQIVND (reference sequence). Trimming pared 3 bases from V and 3 bases from J, leaving 6 bases between.

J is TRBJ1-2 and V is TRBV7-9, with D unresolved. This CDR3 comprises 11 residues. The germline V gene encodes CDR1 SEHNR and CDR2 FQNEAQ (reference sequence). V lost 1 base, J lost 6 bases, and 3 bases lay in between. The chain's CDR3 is CASSLGDGYTF. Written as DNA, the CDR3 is TGTGCCAGCAGCTTAGGCGATGGCTACACCTTC.

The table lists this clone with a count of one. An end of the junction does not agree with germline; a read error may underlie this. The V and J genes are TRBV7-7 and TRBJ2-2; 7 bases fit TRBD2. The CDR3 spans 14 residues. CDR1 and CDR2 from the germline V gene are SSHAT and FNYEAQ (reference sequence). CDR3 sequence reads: CASRERENTGELFF. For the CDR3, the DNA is TGTGCTAGCAGAGAGCGGGAGAACACCGGGGAGCTGTTTTTT.

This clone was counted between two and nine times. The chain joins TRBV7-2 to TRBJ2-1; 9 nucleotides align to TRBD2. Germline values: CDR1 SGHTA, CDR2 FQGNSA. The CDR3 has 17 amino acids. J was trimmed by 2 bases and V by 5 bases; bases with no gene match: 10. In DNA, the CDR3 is TGTGCCAGCAGCCCCTACTTAGCGGGGGAGCCCTACAATGAGCAGTTCTTC. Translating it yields CASSPYLAGEPYNEQFF.

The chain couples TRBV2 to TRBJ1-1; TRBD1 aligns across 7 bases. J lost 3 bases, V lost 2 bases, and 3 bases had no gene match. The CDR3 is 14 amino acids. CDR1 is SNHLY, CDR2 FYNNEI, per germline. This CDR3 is CASSEQGEHTEAFF. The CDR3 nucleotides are TGTGCCAGCAGTGAACAGGGGGAACACACTGAAGCTTTCTTT. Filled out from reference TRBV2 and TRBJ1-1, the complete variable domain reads EPEVTQTPSHQVTQMGQEVILRCVPISNHLYFYWYRQILGQKVEFLVSFYNNEISEKSEIFDDQFSVERPDGSNFTLKIRSTKLEDSAMYFCASSEQGEHTEAFFGQGTRLTVV.

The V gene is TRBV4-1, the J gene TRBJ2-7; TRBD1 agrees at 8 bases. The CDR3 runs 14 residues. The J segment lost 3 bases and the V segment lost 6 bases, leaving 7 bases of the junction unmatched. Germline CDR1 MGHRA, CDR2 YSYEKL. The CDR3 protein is CASSRDRIYYEQYF. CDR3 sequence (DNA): TGCGCCAGCAGTCGGGACAGGATATACTACGAGCAGTACTTC.

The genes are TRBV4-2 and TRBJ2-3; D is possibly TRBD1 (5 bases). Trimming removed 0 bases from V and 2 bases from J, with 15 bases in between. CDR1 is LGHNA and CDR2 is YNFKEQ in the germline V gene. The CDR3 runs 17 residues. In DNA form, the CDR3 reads TGTGCCAGCAGCCAAGACCACGGTAGACAGAACACAGATACGCAGTATTTT. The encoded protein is CASSQDHGRQNTDTQYF.

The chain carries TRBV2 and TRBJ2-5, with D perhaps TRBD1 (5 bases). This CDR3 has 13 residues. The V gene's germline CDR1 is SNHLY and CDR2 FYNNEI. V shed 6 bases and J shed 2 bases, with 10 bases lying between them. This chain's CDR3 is CASRVTEQETQYF. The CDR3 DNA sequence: TGTGCCAGCAGGGTGACAGAACAAGAGACCCAGTACTTC.

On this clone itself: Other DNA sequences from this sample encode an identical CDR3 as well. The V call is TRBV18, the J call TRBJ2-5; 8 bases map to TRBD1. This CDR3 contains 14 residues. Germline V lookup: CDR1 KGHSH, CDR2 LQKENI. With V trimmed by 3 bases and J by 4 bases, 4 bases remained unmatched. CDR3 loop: CASSPDRVGETQYF. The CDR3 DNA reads TGTGCCAGCTCACCGGACAGGGTAGGAGAGACCCAGTACTTC.

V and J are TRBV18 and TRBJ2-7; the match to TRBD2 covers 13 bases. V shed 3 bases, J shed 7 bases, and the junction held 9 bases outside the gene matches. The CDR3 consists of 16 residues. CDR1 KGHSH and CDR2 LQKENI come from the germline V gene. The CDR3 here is CASSPGTSGIRGEQYF. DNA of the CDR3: TGTGCCAGCTCACCGGGGACTAGCGGGATTCGAGGGGAGCAGTACTTC.

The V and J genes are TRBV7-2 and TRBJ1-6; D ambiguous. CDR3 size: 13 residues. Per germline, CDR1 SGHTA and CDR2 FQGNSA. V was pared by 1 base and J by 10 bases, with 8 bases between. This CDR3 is CASSLGGRSPLHF. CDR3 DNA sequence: TGTGCCAGCAGCTTAGGTGGGCGATCACCCCTCCACTTT.

In DNA, the CDR3 is TGTGCCAGCAGCTCCGGGACTAGCGGCGCCAATGAGCAGTTCTTC. Amino acid sequence: CASSSGTSGANEQFF. The chain is built from TRBV7-2 and TRBJ2-1, with 11 bases that match TRBD2. From germline, CDR1 is SGHTA and CDR2 FQGNSA. The CDR3 runs to 15 residues. V shed 4 bases and J 6 bases; nucleotides not matched to a gene: 5.

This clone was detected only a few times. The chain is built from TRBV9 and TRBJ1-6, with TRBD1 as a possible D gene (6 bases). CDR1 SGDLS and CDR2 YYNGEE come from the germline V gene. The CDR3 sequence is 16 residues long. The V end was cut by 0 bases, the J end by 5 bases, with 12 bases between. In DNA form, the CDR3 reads TGTGCCAGCAGCGTAGCCTCACAGGGCAATAATTCACCCCTCCACTTT. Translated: CASSVASQGNNSPLHF.

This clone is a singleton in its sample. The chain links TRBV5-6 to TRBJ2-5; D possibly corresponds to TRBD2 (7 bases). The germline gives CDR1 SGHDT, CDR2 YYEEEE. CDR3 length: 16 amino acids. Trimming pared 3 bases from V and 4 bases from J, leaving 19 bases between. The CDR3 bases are TGTGCCAGCAGCTCGTACGGGGGGCGGAGTAGAGAGACCCAGTACTTC. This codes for CASSSYGGRSRETQYF.

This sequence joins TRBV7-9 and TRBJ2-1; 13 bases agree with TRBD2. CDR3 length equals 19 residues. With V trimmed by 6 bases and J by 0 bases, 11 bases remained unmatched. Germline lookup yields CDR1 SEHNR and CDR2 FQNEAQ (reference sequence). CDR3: CASRNSGTSGKSSYNEQFF. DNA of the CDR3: TGTGCCAGCAGGAACTCCGGGACTAGCGGGAAAAGCTCCTACAATGAGCAGTTCTTC.

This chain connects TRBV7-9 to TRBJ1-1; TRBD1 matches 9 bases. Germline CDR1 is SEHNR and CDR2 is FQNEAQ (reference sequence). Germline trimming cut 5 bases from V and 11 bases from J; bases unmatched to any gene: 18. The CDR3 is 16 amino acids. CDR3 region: CASSTNLDRGICNAFF. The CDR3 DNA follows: TGTGCCAGCAGCACTAACCTTGACAGGGGGATCTGTAATGCTTTCTTT.

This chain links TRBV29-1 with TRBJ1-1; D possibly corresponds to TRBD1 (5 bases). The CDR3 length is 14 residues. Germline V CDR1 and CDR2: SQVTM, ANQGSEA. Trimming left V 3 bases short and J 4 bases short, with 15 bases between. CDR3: CSVESGQGFTEAFF. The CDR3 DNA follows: TGCAGCGTTGAGTCGGGTCAGGGTTTCACTGAAGCTTTCTTT.

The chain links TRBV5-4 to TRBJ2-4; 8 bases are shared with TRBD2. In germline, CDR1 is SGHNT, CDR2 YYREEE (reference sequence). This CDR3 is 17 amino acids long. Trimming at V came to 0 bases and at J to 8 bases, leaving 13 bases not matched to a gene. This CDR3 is CASSLGGASGFGDIQYF. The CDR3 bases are TGTGCCAGCAGCTTGGGGGGGGCTAGCGGGTTTGGGGACATTCAGTACTTC.

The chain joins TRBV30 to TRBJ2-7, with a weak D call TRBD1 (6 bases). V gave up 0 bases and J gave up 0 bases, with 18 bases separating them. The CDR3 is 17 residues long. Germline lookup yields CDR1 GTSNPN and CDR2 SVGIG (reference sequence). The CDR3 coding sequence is TGTGCCTGGAGTGTCCCGAGAACAGGGCCTAGCTCCTACGAGCAGTACTTC. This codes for CAWSVPRTGPSSYEQYF.

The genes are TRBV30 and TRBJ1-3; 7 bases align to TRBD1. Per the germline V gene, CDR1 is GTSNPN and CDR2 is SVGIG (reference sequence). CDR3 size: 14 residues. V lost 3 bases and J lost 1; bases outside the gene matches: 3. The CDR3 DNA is TGTGCCTGGAGCCAGACAGGGTCTGGAAACACCATATATTTT. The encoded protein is CAWSQTGSGNTIYF.

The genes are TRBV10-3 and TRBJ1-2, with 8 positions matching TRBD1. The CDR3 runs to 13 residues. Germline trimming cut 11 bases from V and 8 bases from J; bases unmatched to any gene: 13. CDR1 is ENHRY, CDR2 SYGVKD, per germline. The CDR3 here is CAYRTDRVQGYTF. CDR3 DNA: TGTGCCTATCGGACGGACAGGGTCCAGGGCTACACCTTC.